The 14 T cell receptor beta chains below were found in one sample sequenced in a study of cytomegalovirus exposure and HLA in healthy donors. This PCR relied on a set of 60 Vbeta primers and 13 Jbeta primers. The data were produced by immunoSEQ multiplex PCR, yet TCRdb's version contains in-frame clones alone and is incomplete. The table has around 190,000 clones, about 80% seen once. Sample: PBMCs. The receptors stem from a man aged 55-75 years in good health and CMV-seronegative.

The DNA of the CDR3 is TGCGCCAGCAGCTTGACAGGGCGACAGCAGCCCCAGCATTTT. Translation gives CASSLTGRQQPQHF. This chain links TRBV5-1 with TRBJ1-5; tentative D call: TRBD1 (6 bases). The ends were cut back, 1 base at V and 7 bases at J, with 12 bases in the middle. Germline CDR1 reads SGHRS; CDR2 reads YFSETQ. This CDR3 contains 14 residues.

The CDR3 sequence is CASSPGGWDGYTF. The CDR3 DNA reads as TGTGCCAGCAGTCCAGGGGGATGGGATGGCTACACCTTC. V and J are TRBV5-6 and TRBJ1-2, with 7 bases that match TRBD1. The ends lost 5 bases at V and 6 bases at J; junction bases unmatched: 7. The CDR3 consists of 13 residues. CDR1 SGHDT and CDR2 YYEEEE come from the germline V gene.

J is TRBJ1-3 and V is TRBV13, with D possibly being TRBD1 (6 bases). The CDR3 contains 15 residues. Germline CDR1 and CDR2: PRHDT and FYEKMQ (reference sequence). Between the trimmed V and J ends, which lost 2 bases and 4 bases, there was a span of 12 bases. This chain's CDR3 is CASSLTPGQGNTIYF. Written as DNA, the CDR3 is TGTGCCAGCAGCTTAACCCCCGGACAGGGAAACACCATATATTTT.

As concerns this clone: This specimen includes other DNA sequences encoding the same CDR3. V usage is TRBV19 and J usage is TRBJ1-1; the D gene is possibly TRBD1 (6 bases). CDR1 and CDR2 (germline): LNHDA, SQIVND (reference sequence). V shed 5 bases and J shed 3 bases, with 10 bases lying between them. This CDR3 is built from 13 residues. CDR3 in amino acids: CASSLDRDTEAFF. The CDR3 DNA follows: TGTGCCAGTAGTCTGGACAGAGACACTGAAGCTTTCTTT.

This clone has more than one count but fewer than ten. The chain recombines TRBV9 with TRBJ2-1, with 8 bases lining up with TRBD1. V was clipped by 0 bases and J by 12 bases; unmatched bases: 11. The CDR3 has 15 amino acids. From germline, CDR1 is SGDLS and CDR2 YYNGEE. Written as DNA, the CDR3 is TGTGCCAGCAGCGTAGAGGGACAGGCGGGGCAGGGGCAGTTCTTC. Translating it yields CASSVEGQAGQGQFF.

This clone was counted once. CDR3 sequence reads: CASSSTSGQETQYF. The CDR3 nucleotides are TGTGCCAGCAGTTCGACTAGCGGCCAAGAGACCCAGTACTTC. This chain links TRBV6-1 with TRBJ2-5; 9 bases are shared with TRBD2. CDR3 length: 14 amino acids. Germline CDR1 reads MNHNS; CDR2 reads SASEGT. Germline trimming cut 5 bases from V and 1 base from J; bases unmatched to any gene: 2.

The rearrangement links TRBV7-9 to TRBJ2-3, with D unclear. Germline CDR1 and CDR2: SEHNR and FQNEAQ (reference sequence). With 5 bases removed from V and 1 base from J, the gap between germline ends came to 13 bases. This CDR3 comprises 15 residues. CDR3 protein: CASSLSSSRTDTQYF. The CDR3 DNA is TGTGCCAGCAGCCTTAGCTCCTCCCGCACAGATACGCAGTATTTT.

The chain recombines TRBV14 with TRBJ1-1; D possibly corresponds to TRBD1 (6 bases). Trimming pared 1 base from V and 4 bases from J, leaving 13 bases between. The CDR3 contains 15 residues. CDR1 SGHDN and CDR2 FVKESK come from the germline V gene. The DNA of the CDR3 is TGTGCCAGCAGCCAAGGGAACAGGGCCCTCACTGAAGCTTTCTTT. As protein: CASSQGNRALTEAFF.

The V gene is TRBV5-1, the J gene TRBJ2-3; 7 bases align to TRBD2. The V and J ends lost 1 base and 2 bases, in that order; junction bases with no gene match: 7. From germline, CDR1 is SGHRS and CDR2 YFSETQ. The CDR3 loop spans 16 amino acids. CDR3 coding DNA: TGCGCCAGCAGCTTGCAAACGGGAGGTCTCACAGATACGCAGTATTTT. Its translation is CASSLQTGGLTDTQYF.

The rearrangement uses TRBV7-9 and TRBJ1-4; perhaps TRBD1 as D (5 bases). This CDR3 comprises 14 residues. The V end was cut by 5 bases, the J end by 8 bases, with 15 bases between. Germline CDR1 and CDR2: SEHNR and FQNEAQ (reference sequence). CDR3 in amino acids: CASSPGGLEEKLFF. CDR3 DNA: TGTGCCAGCAGCCCCGGGGGGTTGGAGGAAAAACTGTTTTTT.

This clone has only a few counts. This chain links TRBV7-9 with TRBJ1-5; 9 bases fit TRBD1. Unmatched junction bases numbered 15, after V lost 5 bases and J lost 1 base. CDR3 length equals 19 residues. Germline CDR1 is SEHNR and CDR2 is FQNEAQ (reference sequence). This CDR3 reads CASSRTGTGIGPSNQPQHF. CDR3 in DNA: TGTGCCAGCAGCCGTACCGGGACAGGGATTGGGCCAAGCAATCAGCCCCAGCATTTT. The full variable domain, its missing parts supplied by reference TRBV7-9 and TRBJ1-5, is DTGVSQNPRHKITKRGQNVTFRCDPISEHNRLYWYRQTLGQGPEFLTYFQNEAQLEKSRLLSDRFSAERPKGSFSTLEIQRTEQGDSAMYLCASSRTGTGIGPSNQPQHFGDGTRLSIL.

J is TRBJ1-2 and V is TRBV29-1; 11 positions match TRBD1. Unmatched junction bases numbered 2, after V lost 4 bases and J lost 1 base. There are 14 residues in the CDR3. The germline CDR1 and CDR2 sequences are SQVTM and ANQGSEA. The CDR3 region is CSVVGTGGNYGYTF. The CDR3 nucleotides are TGCAGCGTTGTGGGGACAGGGGGTAACTATGGCTACACCTTC.

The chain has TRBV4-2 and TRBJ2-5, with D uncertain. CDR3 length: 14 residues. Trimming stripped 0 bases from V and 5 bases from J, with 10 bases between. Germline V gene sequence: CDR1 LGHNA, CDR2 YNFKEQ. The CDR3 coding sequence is TGTGCCAGCAGCCAAGAGGCAGGATTGGAGACCCAGTACTTC. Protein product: CASSQEAGLETQYF.

CDR3 nucleotides: TGTGCCAGCAGTGGCGACGGGGGGAGGCGAGAGACCCAGTACTTC. This translates into CASSGDGGRRETQYF. The chain combines TRBV2 with TRBJ2-5; 7 bases align to TRBD2. Losses at the gene ends were 4 bases for V and 4 bases for J; bases not matched to a gene: 9. Germline V gene lookup returns CDR1 SNHLY and CDR2 FYNNEI. CDR3 size: 15 residues. The full variable domain, with the rest looked up from reference TRBV2 and TRBJ2-5, is EPEVTQTPSHQVTQMGQEVILRCVPISNHLYFYWYRQILGQKVEFLVSFYNNEISEKSEIFDDQFSVERPDGSNFTLKIRSTKLEDSAMYFCASSGDGGRRETQYFGPGTRLLVL.